This T cell receptor beta chain comes out of a study of cytomegalovirus exposure and HLA in healthy donors. Whole-study findings and limits: Cytomegalovirus association was assigned to some 160 TCR beta chains.

Sequenced by immunoSEQ multiplex PCR; TCRdb stores in-frame clones only, minus some. This sample has about 400,000 clones, with approximately 90% found just once. A roughly 120-subject validation cohort, separate from the approximately 610-subject first cohort, supplied the donors. On this clone: What it binds is unknown.

Germline V CDR1 and CDR2: MNHEY, SVGAGI. The CDR3 sequence is 13 residues long. V was pared by 4 bases and J by 3 bases, with 10 bases between. The receptor was isolated from a woman aged 18-29 years in good health and CMV-seronegative. The chain has TRBV6-5 and TRBJ2-7; D possibly corresponds to TRBD1 (5 bases). The sequenced sample consisted of PBMCs. CDR3 region: CASSSFRVYEQYF. The CDR3 DNA follows: TGTGCCAGCAGTTCGTTCAGGGTCTACGAGCAGTACTTC.